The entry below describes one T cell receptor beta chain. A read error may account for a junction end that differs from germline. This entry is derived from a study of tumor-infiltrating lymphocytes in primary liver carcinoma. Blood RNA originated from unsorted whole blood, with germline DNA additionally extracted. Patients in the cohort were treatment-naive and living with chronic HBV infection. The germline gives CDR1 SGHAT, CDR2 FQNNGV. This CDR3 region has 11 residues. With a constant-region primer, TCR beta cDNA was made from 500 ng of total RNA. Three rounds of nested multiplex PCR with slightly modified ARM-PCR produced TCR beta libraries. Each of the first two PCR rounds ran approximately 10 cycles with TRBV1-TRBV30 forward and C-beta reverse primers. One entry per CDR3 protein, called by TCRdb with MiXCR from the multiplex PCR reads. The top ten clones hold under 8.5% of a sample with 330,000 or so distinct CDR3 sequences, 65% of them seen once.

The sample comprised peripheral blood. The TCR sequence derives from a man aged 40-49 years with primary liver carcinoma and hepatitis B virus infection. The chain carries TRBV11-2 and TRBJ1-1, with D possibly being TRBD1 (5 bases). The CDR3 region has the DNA TGTGTCAGCAGCGCCTTGACAGAAGCATTCTTT. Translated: CVSSALTEAFF.